This is a list of T cell receptor beta chains from one sample in a study of early T cells in non-severe SARS-CoV-2 infection. TCRdb analysed the 5' RACE reads with MiXCR anew, one entry per CDR3 protein. The data contain around 39,000 distinct CDR3 sequences, 7.5% to 9% of them seen just once; the ten biggest clones take up approximately 13%. Source: whole blood, taken at baseline. These receptors were collected from an adult who was a healthcare worker with PCR-confirmed SARS-CoV-2 infection or an uninfected control (not recorded which). Both conserved end residues are part of each CDR3. A D gene is named only where the DNA matches it firmly. Size is stated for part of the rows, as once, few or many counts, or as a class when the clone is expanded.

length: 15; V: TRBV28; size: .; D: TRBD1; J: TRBJ1-2; DNA: TGTGCCAGCAGTCCCCAGGACAGGGCTAACTATGGCTACACCTTC; CDR3: CASSPQDRANYGYTF
length: 15; V: TRBV27; size: few; D: TRBD2; J: TRBJ2-1; DNA: TGTGCCAGCAGTCTGACTAGCGGGGGCTACAATGAGCAGTTCTTC; CDR3: CASSLTSGGYNEQFF
length: 14; V: TRBV12-3/TRBV12-4; size: many; D: .; J: TRBJ2-2; DNA: TGTGCCAGCACTACGATGGGGGACACCGGGGAGCTGTTTTTT; CDR3: CASTTMGDTGELFF
length: 14; V: TRBV3-1; size: few; D: TRBD2; J: TRBJ2-1; DNA: TGTGCCAGCAGACCCGGACTAGCGGGAGGCGAGCAGTTCTTC; CDR3: CASRPGLAGGEQFF
length: 15; V: TRBV4-3; size: .; D: .; J: TRBJ1-2; DNA: TGCGCCAGCAGCCAAGAGTATAACAGTCTAATGGGCTACACCTTC; CDR3: CASSQEYNSLMGYTF
length: 15; V: TRBV5-1; size: many; D: TRBD1; J: TRBJ2-3; DNA: TGCGCCAGCAGCACTGGGACAGTTAGCACAGATACGCAGTATTTT; CDR3: CASSTGTVSTDTQYF
length: 15; V: TRBV15; size: many; D: .; J: TRBJ2-7; DNA: TGTGCCACCAGCAGAGACTTAGCGATTTCCTACGAGCAGTACTTC; CDR3: CATSRDLAISYEQYF
length: 15; V: TRBV12-3/TRBV12-4; size: .; D: .; J: TRBJ2-1; DNA: TGTGCCAGCAGTTTCCCCGGACAGCTGGACAATGAGCAGTTCTTC; CDR3: CASSFPGQLDNEQFF
length: 12; V: TRBV18; size: few; D: .; J: TRBJ2-5; DNA: TGTGCCAGTTCGCCGGGTCAAGAGACCCAGTACTTC; CDR3: CASSPGQETQYF
length: 15; V: TRBV6-2/TRBV6-3; size: .; D: .; J: TRBJ2-2; DNA: TGTGCCAGCAGTATGATACAGGAAAACACCGGGGAGCTGTTTTTT; CDR3: CASSMIQENTGELFF
length: 17; V: TRBV4-3; size: many; D: .; J: TRBJ1-3; DNA: TGCGCCAGCAGCCAAGGTCCGCCCGACAGCTCTGGAAACACCATATATTTT; CDR3: CASSQGPPDSSGNTIYF
length: 14; V: TRBV18; size: .; D: .; J: TRBJ1-4; DNA: TGTGCCAGCTCACCGACAGAGAATAATGAAAAACTGTTTTTT; CDR3: CASSPTENNEKLFF
length: 14; V: TRBV7-9; size: few; D: .; J: TRBJ2-7; DNA: TGTGCCAGCAGCTCCTCGGGACGGAGATACGAGCAGTACTTC; CDR3: CASSSSGRRYEQYF
length: 15; V: TRBV15; size: .; D: .; J: TRBJ2-7; DNA: TGTGCCACCAGCAGAGAGCGGGTCACCTCCTACGAGCAGTACTTC; CDR3: CATSRERVTSYEQYF
length: 17; V: TRBV11-2; size: many; D: .; J: TRBJ2-2; DNA: TGTGCCAGCAGCTTAGACCTCTGGGGGCGGAACACCGGGGAGCTGTTTTTT; CDR3: CASSLDLWGRNTGELFF
length: 19; V: TRBV21-1; size: many; D: .; J: TRBJ2-3; DNA: TGTGCCAGCAGCAAGGCACCTAGCGGACGAGCGCGGGCGACAGATACGCAGTATTTT; CDR3: CASSKAPSGRARATDTQYF
length: 13; V: TRBV11-2; size: .; D: .; J: TRBJ2-5; DNA: TGTGCCAGCAGCTCCGGTAGGGGAGAGACCCAGTACTTC; CDR3: CASSSGRGETQYF
length: 16; V: TRBV6-5; size: many; D: .; J: TRBJ1-2; DNA: TGTGCCAGCAGTTACTCGAATGTTGTTTCTAACTATGGCTACACCTTC; CDR3: CASSYSNVVSNYGYTF
length: 17; V: TRBV4-2; size: .; D: TRBD1; J: TRBJ2-5; DNA: TGTGCCAGCAGCCAAGCTCAGGGGACAGGGCTACAAGAGACCCAGTACTTC; CDR3: CASSQAQGTGLQETQYF
length: 13; V: TRBV6-4; size: many; D: .; J: TRBJ2-5; DNA: TGTGCCTCAGCCCAGGCGGAACAAGAGACCCAGTACTTC; CDR3: CASAQAEQETQYF
length: 17; V: TRBV10-3; size: .; D: .; J: TRBJ2-3; DNA: TGTGCCATCAGTGAGTCCGGCGGGGGCGGTGTCGCAGATACGCAGTATTTT; CDR3: CAISESGGGGVADTQYF
length: 13; V: TRBV28; size: few; D: .; J: TRBJ2-7; DNA: TGTGCCAGCAGTTTACTCAGGGGTTACGAGCAGTACTTC; CDR3: CASSLLRGYEQYF
length: 13; V: TRBV6-1; size: .; D: .; J: TRBJ1-2; DNA: TGTGCCAGCGGGAAGACAGGAGGTTATGGCTACACCTTC; CDR3: CASGKTGGYGYTF
length: 14; V: TRBV18; size: few; D: .; J: TRBJ1-1; DNA: TGTGCCAGCTCACCTACTTCAGGGGACACTGAAGCTTTCTTT; CDR3: CASSPTSGDTEAFF
length: 15; V: TRBV5-1; size: few; D: .; J: TRBJ2-3; DNA: TGCGCCAGCAGCTCAACAGGTCAACGCACAGATACGCAGTATTTT; CDR3: CASSSTGQRTDTQYF
length: 13; V: TRBV20-1; size: .; D: .; J: TRBJ2-3; DNA: TGCAGTGCTACCGGGGACGCGACAGATACGCAGTATTTT; CDR3: CSATGDATDTQYF
length: 11; V: TRBV10-2; size: few; D: .; J: TRBJ2-1; DNA: TGCGCCAGCAGCACGGGCAATGAGCAGTTCTTC; CDR3: CASSTGNEQFF
length: 15; V: TRBV28; size: few; D: .; J: TRBJ2-3; DNA: TGTGCCAGCAGTGATCCCGGGACATCAAGAGATACGCAGTATTTT; CDR3: CASSDPGTSRDTQYF
length: 14; V: TRBV6-5; size: many; D: TRBD1; J: TRBJ1-2; DNA: TGTGCCAGCAGTGAAATGGGACAGCTTTATGGCTACACCTTC; CDR3: CASSEMGQLYGYTF
length: 15; V: TRBV12-3/TRBV12-4; size: few; D: TRBD1; J: TRBJ1-2; DNA: TGTGCCAGCAGTTTGTCCACAGGGGTTGTCTATGGCTACACCTTC; CDR3: CASSLSTGVVYGYTF
length: 15; V: TRBV7-2; size: few; D: TRBD2; J: TRBJ2-1; DNA: TGTGCCAGCAGCCGGAGCGGGGGGGTAAGGAGTGAGCAGTTCTTC; CDR3: CASSRSGGVRSEQFF
length: 14; V: TRBV9; size: few; D: .; J: TRBJ2-3; DNA: TGTGCCAGCAGCCCCCCAGCGTCCCCAGATACGCAGTATTTT; CDR3: CASSPPASPDTQYF
length: 11; V: TRBV20-1; size: many; D: .; J: TRBJ1-1; DNA: TGCAGTGCTAAACCGAACACTGAAGCTTTCTTT; CDR3: CSAKPNTEAFF
length: 13; V: TRBV7-8; size: many; D: .; J: TRBJ2-7; DNA: TGTGCCAGCAGCTTAGAGGCCCCCTACGAGCAGTACTTC; CDR3: CASSLEAPYEQYF
length: 16; V: TRBV7-2; size: many; D: TRBD1; J: TRBJ2-5; DNA: TGTGCCAGCAGCTTAGCGGACAGGGGGCGCATGAAGACCCAGTACTTC; CDR3: CASSLADRGRMKTQYF
length: 13; V: TRBV11-2; size: many; D: .; J: TRBJ1-5; DNA: TGTGCCAGCAGCCAAGACAGGCATCAGCCCCAGCATTTT; CDR3: CASSQDRHQPQHF
length: 13; V: TRBV11-2; size: few; D: TRBD1; J: TRBJ2-3; DNA: TGTGCCAGCAGCTCGGGACAGGGGGATACGCAGTATTTT; CDR3: CASSSGQGDTQYF
length: 15; V: TRBV25-1; size: few; D: .; J: TRBJ1-1; DNA: TGTGCCAGCAGTGATCCCCGGTTGGGGGACACTGAAGCTTTCTTT; CDR3: CASSDPRLGDTEAFF
length: 16; V: TRBV20-1; size: many; D: .; J: TRBJ2-7; DNA: TGCAGTGCTAGAGGGTTCCGGGCGGGGATTGATTACGAGCAGTACTTC; CDR3: CSARGFRAGIDYEQYF
length: 16; V: TRBV18; size: .; D: TRBD1; J: TRBJ1-1; DNA: TGTGCCAGCTCACCACAGGGGGCCCGTGGGAACACTGAAGCTTTCTTT; CDR3: CASSPQGARGNTEAFF
length: 14; V: TRBV9; size: few; D: .; J: TRBJ2-7; DNA: TGTGCCAGCAGCGTAGGGACGGATACCTACGAGCAGTACTTC; CDR3: CASSVGTDTYEQYF
length: 15; V: TRBV11-3; size: .; D: .; J: TRBJ2-1; DNA: TGTGCCAGCACCCCAGGGGGGAGTACCTACAATGAGCAGTTCTTC; CDR3: CASTPGGSTYNEQFF
length: 13; V: TRBV10-3; size: many; D: .; J: TRBJ2-5; DNA: TGTGCCATCGTCGGCGATGAACAAGAGACCCAGTACTTC; CDR3: CAIVGDEQETQYF
length: 14; V: TRBV5-6; size: many; D: .; J: TRBJ1-1; DNA: TGTGCCAGCAGCACCCCCGGACAGAACACTGAAGCTTTCTTT; CDR3: CASSTPGQNTEAFF
length: 13; V: TRBV28; size: .; D: .; J: TRBJ1-2; DNA: TGTGCCAGCACCTCCAGGGACCTCTATGGCTACACCTTC; CDR3: CASTSRDLYGYTF
length: 17; V: TRBV27; size: .; D: .; J: TRBJ2-6; DNA: TGTGCCAGCAGTTTATCCCCAGCAGTAACTGGGGCCAACGTCCTGACTTTC; CDR3: CASSLSPAVTGANVLTF
length: 14; V: TRBV20-1; size: many; D: .; J: TRBJ1-6; DNA: TGCAGTGCTAGAGGCCAGGGGAAGGGTTCACCCCTCCACTTT; CDR3: CSARGQGKGSPLHF
length: 16; V: TRBV5-1; size: .; D: .; J: TRBJ2-6; DNA: TGCGCCAGCAGCGGGCCCATGTACTCCGGGGCCAACGTCCTGACTTTC; CDR3: CASSGPMYSGANVLTF
length: 15; V: TRBV6-2/TRBV6-3; size: .; D: .; J: TRBJ2-3; DNA: TGTGCCAGCAGTTTTGGGGGCGAACCCACAGATACGCAGTATTTT; CDR3: CASSFGGEPTDTQYF
length: 14; V: TRBV12-3/TRBV12-4; size: few; D: .; J: TRBJ2-7; DNA: TGTGCCAGCAGCCCCTTTCGGACAGTGAACGAGCAGTACTTC; CDR3: CASSPFRTVNEQYF
length: 15; V: TRBV6-2/TRBV6-3; size: .; D: .; J: TRBJ1-5; DNA: TGTGCCAGCAGCTACCGGGACCCCGGGACTCAGCCCCAGCATTTT; CDR3: CASSYRDPGTQPQHF
length: 17; V: TRBV7-9; size: few; D: TRBD2; J: TRBJ2-3; DNA: TGTGCCAGCAGCTTATTGGAGGCGGGGGGCAGGACAGATACGCAGTATTTT; CDR3: CASSLLEAGGRTDTQYF
length: 13; V: TRBV12-3/TRBV12-4; size: few; D: .; J: TRBJ1-2; DNA: TGTGCCAGCAGTTTCGGGACGGACTATGGCTACACCTTC; CDR3: CASSFGTDYGYTF
length: 15; V: TRBV7-9; size: .; D: TRBD2; J: TRBJ2-2; DNA: TGTGCCAGCAGCCCGGGGACTAGAGACACCGGGGAGCTGTTTTTT; CDR3: CASSPGTRDTGELFF
length: 14; V: TRBV6-1; size: .; D: .; J: TRBJ2-4; DNA: TGTGCCAGCAGTGAATGGGGGGCCAAAAACATTCAGTACTTC; CDR3: CASSEWGAKNIQYF
length: 14; V: TRBV3-1; size: few; D: TRBD1; J: TRBJ2-5; DNA: TGTGCCAGCCTGGACAGGGTCCGCCAAGAGACCCAGTACTTC; CDR3: CASLDRVRQETQYF
length: 16; V: TRBV28; size: few; D: .; J: TRBJ1-5; DNA: TGTGCCAGCAGTTTATGGCAGGGTCCAAGCAATCAGCCCCAGCATTTT; CDR3: CASSLWQGPSNQPQHF
length: 14; V: TRBV2; size: .; D: .; J: TRBJ2-7; DNA: TGTGCCATGCAGCTGGGGCTAACTAAGGCCGAGCAGTACTTC; CDR3: CAMQLGLTKAEQYF
length: 14; V: TRBV6-4; size: many; D: .; J: TRBJ2-1; DNA: TGTGCCAGCAGTGACTCGGAAGGGTACAATGAGCAGTTCTTC; CDR3: CASSDSEGYNEQFF
length: 15; V: TRBV20-1; size: few; D: .; J: TRBJ1-6; DNA: TGCAGTGCTAGCGAAGGAGGCTCCTATAATTCACCCCTCCACTTT; CDR3: CSASEGGSYNSPLHF